The subject of this entry is one T cell receptor (beta chain). Its cognate antigen is unknown. A CD45RO/CCR7/CD25/CD127/CD95/CD27 panel sorted naive, central memory, regulatory and stem cell-like memory CD4+ cells. Purities over 95% were achieved in all sorted populations. Sequencing targeted expressed TCRB transcripts, as all isolated RNA had been reverse transcribed. The average output of naive, central memory and regulatory T cell samples was several million reads. Method: immunoSEQ multiplex PCR; TCRdb's copy keeps in-frame clones and lacks some. The sample has fewer than 250,000 clones; under 70% are singletons. The source of the sample is a study of beta chain features in type 1 diabetes. Study outcomes and limitations: Cells with high TCR expression could be over-represented by cDNA sequencing.

Germline CDR1 is MGHRA and CDR2 is YSYEKL. Trimming took 4 bases from V and 0 from J, leaving 13 bases between them. The CDR3 covers 17 residues. Source material: naive CD4+ T cells from blood. This chain uses TRBV4-1 with TRBJ1-6; a possible D gene is TRBD1 (5 bases). The sequence was collected from a young man in good health. This CDR3 is CASSPWGMSSYNSPLHF. The DNA of the CDR3 is TGCGCCAGCAGCCCGTGGGGGATGAGCTCCTATAATTCACCCCTCCACTTT.